This T cell receptor beta chain is drawn from a study of blood T cells in healthy people across ages. A sample-barcoded 5' primer and a J-beta primer mix were used in a second PCR of roughly 7 to 12 cycles. TCRdb reanalysed the 5' RACE reads using MiXCR and keeps one entry per CDR3 protein. Of about 730,000 distinct CDR3 sequences in the sample, 40% to 45% are singletons; the top ten hold 20% to 25%. V lost 6 bases to trimming and J lost 4 bases; unmatched junction nucleotides: 8. CDR1 and CDR2 (germline): DFQATT, SNEGSKA (reference sequence). CDR3 length equals 13 residues. V and J are TRBV20-1 and TRBJ1-2, with 7 bases lining up with TRBD1. Sequences were obtained from blood. This clonotype originated in an older woman in good health. CDR3 nucleotide sequence: TGCAGTGCGCTACAGGGGCCATTCTATGGCTACACCTTC. This gives the protein CSALQGPFYGYTF.